The following is a T cell receptor beta chain sequence with its context. Its antigen remains unknown. CD8 cells classed as naive were CD45RO-negative and positively selected for CCR7, excluding terminally differentiated effector memory CD45RA+ cells. Once extracted for a subset, genomic DNA was divided evenly among several immunoSEQ plates. Clones were read by immunoSEQ multiplex PCR, and TCRdb kept only the in-frame ones, dropping some. In the table there are about 2 million clones, about 95% of which are singletons. This sample is part of a study of shared clonotypes between healthy human individuals. Study findings and constraints: It was the non-shared clonotypes that had lower generation probabilities than clonotypes shared by all four donors. Limitation of the genetic and exposure-history diversity represented came from the few donors.

The sequencing input was naive CD8+ T cells sorted from blood. The source of this sequence is a man aged 18 to 29 in good health.

CDR3 in DNA: TGTGCCAGCAGCCTCACTACTAGCGGGGGGGCTTATGAGACCCAGTACTTC. This codes for CASSLTTSGGAYETQYF. The chain couples TRBV11-2 to TRBJ2-5; 13 bases line up with TRBD2. V shed 5 bases, J shed 5 bases, and the junction held 11 bases outside the gene matches. This CDR3 has 17 residues. Germline values: CDR1 SGHAT, CDR2 FQNNGV.